Presented here are 28 T cell receptor beta chains from one specimen sequenced in a study of cytomegalovirus exposure and HLA in healthy donors. This PCR relied on a set of 60 Vbeta primers and 13 Jbeta primers. Assay: immunoSEQ multiplex PCR; the TCRdb copy retains only in-frame clones and omits some. This sample's clone table lists 200,000 to 250,000 clones. Sequenced sample: PBMCs. The source of these receptors is a woman in her twenties or thirties in good health and CMV-seropositive.

V usage is TRBV30 and J usage is TRBJ1-2, with a weak D call TRBD1 (5 bases). In germline, CDR1 is GTSNPN, CDR2 SVGIG (reference sequence). This CDR3 region has 13 residues. The V gene lost 3 bases and the J gene lost 6 bases, with 14 bases spanning the gap. The CDR3 protein is CAWSHGGGNGYTF. The CDR3 nucleotides are TGTGCCTGGAGCCATGGGGGGGGAAATGGCTACACCTTC.

A word on this clone: At the DNA level, this CDR3 is encoded by other sequences in the same sample as well. The gene calls are TRBV5-1 and TRBJ2-3; the match to TRBD2 covers 7 bases. Germline V gives CDR1 SGHRS, CDR2 YFSETQ. CDR3 length equals 14 residues. The V segment lost 1 base and the J segment 5 bases; nucleotides outside the gene matches: 4. CDR3 bases: TGCGCCAGCAGCTTGTCCGCGGGAGTAGATACGCAGTATTTT. Encoded protein: CASSLSAGVDTQYF.

The chain recombines TRBV5-5 with TRBJ2-5, with D perhaps matching TRBD1 (6 bases). CDR3 length equals 18 residues. The V end lost 2 bases, the J end lost 0 bases, and 20 bases lay between the germline ends. The germline V gene has CDR1 SGHKS and CDR2 YYEKEE (reference sequence). The CDR3 nucleotides are TGTGCCAGCAGCTTCCGGGGTACAGGGATATTGTACCAAGAGACCCAGTACTTC. Residues: CASSFRGTGILYQETQYF.

V is TRBV5-1 and J is TRBJ2-1, with 14 positions matching TRBD2. Germline-derived CDR1 and CDR2 are SGHRS and YFSETQ. Trimming at V came to 4 bases and at J to 2 bases, leaving 5 bases not matched to a gene. This CDR3 is built from 17 residues. CDR3 protein: CASSERLAGGTYNEQFF. CDR3 bases: TGCGCCAGCAGCGAAAGACTAGCGGGAGGGACCTACAATGAGCAGTTCTTC.

This chain links TRBV10-3 with TRBJ2-1; TRBD2 aligns across 8 bases. The germline V gene encodes CDR1 ENHRY and CDR2 SYGVKD. The J segment lost 4 bases and the V segment lost 8 bases, leaving 22 bases of the junction unmatched. The CDR3 spans 19 residues. The chain's CDR3 is CAISFPAGGEGAAYNEQFF. DNA of the CDR3: TGTGCCATCTCCTTCCCTGCGGGAGGAGAGGGTGCCGCTTACAATGAGCAGTTCTTC.

V is TRBV4-3 and J is TRBJ1-2, with TRBD1 identical over 7 bases. Germline lookup yields CDR1 LGHNA and CDR2 YSLEER. The CDR3 runs 14 residues. CDR3 residues: CFPYLGGEGYGYTF. The CDR3 DNA reads as TGCTTTCCTTATCTAGGGGGCGAGGGCTATGGCTACACCTTC.

This chain links TRBV7-2 with TRBJ1-2; D is possibly TRBD1 (6 bases). The length of the CDR3 is 15 residues. The V gene's germline CDR1 is SGHTA and CDR2 FQGNSA. Between the trimmed V and J ends, which lost 1 base and 1 base, there was a span of 10 bases. CDR3 in DNA: TGTGCCAGCAGCTTAGTAGGGGGAAATAACTATGGCTACACCTTC. As protein: CASSLVGGNNYGYTF. The variable domain in full, completed from reference TRBV7-2 and TRBJ1-2, reads GAGVSQSPSNKVTEKGKDVELRCDPISGHTALYWYRQSLGQGLEFLIYFQGNSAPDKSGLPSDRFSAERTGGSVSTLTIQRTQQEDSAVYLCASSLVGGNNYGYTFGSGTRLTVV.

The rearrangement links TRBV14 to TRBJ2-7; D is perhaps TRBD1 (5 bases). Germline CDR1 is SGHDN and CDR2 is FVKESK. The CDR3 totals 16 residues. Deletions cut 3 bases from V and 1 base from J, with 16 bases between. This chain's CDR3 is CASSQKDTILSYEQYF. The CDR3 nucleotides read TGTGCCAGCAGCCAGAAGGACACTATTTTATCCTACGAGCAGTACTTC.

The rearrangement joins TRBV11-2 to TRBJ2-5; D unresolved. V was clipped by 1 base and J by 1 base, with 16 bases between them. The CDR3 extends over 17 amino acids. The germline CDR1 and CDR2 sequences are SGHAT and FQNNGV. The CDR3 reads CASSLGANPPSQETQYF. The CDR3 bases are TGTGCCAGCAGCTTAGGGGCTAACCCTCCATCCCAAGAGACCCAGTACTTC. The full variable domain, rest sourced from reference TRBV11-2 and TRBJ2-5, is EAGVAQSPRYKIIEKRQSVAFWCNPISGHATLYWYQQILGQGPKLLIQFQNNGVVDDSQLPKDRFSAERLKGVDSTLKIQPAKLEDSAVYLCASSLGANPPSQETQYFGPGTRLLVL.

The V call is TRBV6-1, the J call TRBJ2-5; TRBD1 agrees at 10 bases. CDR1 is MNHNS, CDR2 SASEGT, per germline. V shed 11 bases and J 1 base; nucleotides not matched to a gene: 7. The CDR3 is made up of 14 amino acids. The CDR3 DNA follows: TGTGCCGGAAAGGACAGGGGGAGCCAAGAGACCCAGTACTTC. Translation: CAGKDRGSQETQYF.

The CDR3, as DNA: TGTGCCAGCAGTTCGCCATTGACAGGGGGCTATGGCTACACCTTC. Amino acids: CASSSPLTGGYGYTF. The chain has TRBV25-1 and TRBJ1-2, with 9 nucleotides matching TRBD1. The CDR3 spans 15 residues. V lost 5 bases and J lost 4; bases outside the gene matches: 8. Germline-derived CDR1 and CDR2 are MGHDK and SYGVNS.

This chain links TRBV5-1 with TRBJ1-2; D is perhaps TRBD1 (6 bases). The CDR3 consists of 15 residues. V was clipped by 0 bases and J by 6 bases, with 15 bases between them. CDR1 and CDR2 from the germline V gene are SGHRS and YFSETQ. CDR3 sequence reads: CASSLAYSQGNGYTF. DNA for the CDR3: TGCGCCAGCAGCTTGGCCTATTCACAGGGCAATGGCTACACCTTC.

The V call is TRBV6-1, the J call TRBJ1-5; TRBD1 agrees at 8 bases. The CDR3 is 15 residues long. V was pared by 10 bases and J by 2 bases, with 10 bases of the junction left unmatched. Germline V gene sequence: CDR1 MNHNS, CDR2 SASEGT. The CDR3 DNA reads as TGTGCCACCGGAGGACAGGGAGGAGGCAATCAGCCCCAGCATTTT. It is translated as CATGGQGGGNQPQHF.

The V gene is TRBV7-9, the J gene TRBJ2-7; tentative D call: TRBD2 (6 bases). The V gene's germline CDR1 is SEHNR and CDR2 FQNEAQ (reference sequence). Trimming took 3 bases from V and 0 from J, leaving 9 bases between them. The CDR3 has 14 amino acids. The CDR3 protein is CASSFSGPSYEQYF. The CDR3 coding sequence is TGTGCCAGCAGCTTTAGCGGTCCCTCCTACGAGCAGTACTTC.

The J gene is TRBJ1-2, the V gene TRBV5-8, with 8 positions matching TRBD1. The junction had 20 bases not matched to a gene; V was cut back by 9 bases and J by 7 bases. The germline gives CDR1 SGHTS, CDR2 YDEGEE. This CDR3 region has 16 residues. As DNA, the CDR3 is TGTGCCATCCTACCACCGGCGGGACAGGTAACCGGTGGCTACACCTTC. Protein sequence: CAILPPAGQVTGGYTF.

Regarding this clone: The sample contains more than one DNA sequence encoding this CDR3. The gene calls are TRBV30 and TRBJ2-3; TRBD2 aligns across 7 bases. The CDR3 runs 16 residues. CDR1 is GTSNPN, CDR2 SVGIG, per germline (reference sequence). Trimming at V came to 0 bases and at J to 0 bases, leaving 6 bases not matched to a gene. The CDR3 bases are TGTGCCTGGAGTGTACTAAGCGGGACTAGCACAGATACGCAGTATTTT. This gives the protein CAWSVLSGTSTDTQYF.

The chain carries TRBV9 and TRBJ2-3, with 10 bases that match TRBD2. V gave up 0 bases and J gave up 7 bases; unmatched junction bases: 11. The CDR3 totals 17 residues. CDR1 is SGDLS and CDR2 is YYNGEE in the germline V gene. The CDR3 sequence: CASSVALGAGGQNTQYF. The CDR3 DNA sequence: TGTGCCAGCAGCGTAGCTCTCGGAGCGGGAGGGCAAAATACGCAGTATTTT.

The chain couples TRBV19 to TRBJ2-1; D may be TRBD2 (6 bases). Between the trimmed V and J ends, which lost 5 bases and 2 bases, there was a span of 16 bases. Per the germline V gene, CDR1 is LNHDA and CDR2 is SQIVND (reference sequence). The CDR3 loop spans 16 amino acids. CDR3 in DNA: TGTGCCAGTAGTGCGCCCGGGGGTGTGCCCTACAATGAGCAGTTCTTC. The encoded protein is CASSAPGGVPYNEQFF.

The chain has TRBV4-3 and TRBJ2-7; 10 positions agree with TRBD2. The germline gives CDR1 LGHNA, CDR2 YSLEER. V lost 3 bases and J lost 6; bases outside the gene matches: 5. This CDR3 spans 14 amino acids. The CDR3 reads CASSQGLALGEQYF. DNA for the CDR3: TGCGCCAGCAGCCAGGGACTAGCGTTGGGCGAGCAGTACTTC.

This chain uses TRBV4-2 with TRBJ1-2; D is unclear. CDR3 length: 16 amino acids. The ends were cut back, 0 bases at V and 4 bases at J, with 15 bases in the middle. Per germline, CDR1 LGHNA and CDR2 YNFKEQ. CDR3 sequence: CASSQDELSGGYGYTF. Here the CDR3 DNA reads TGTGCCAGCAGCCAAGATGAGTTGTCAGGAGGCTATGGCTACACCTTC.

The chain combines TRBV6-1 with TRBJ1-2; D is undetermined. The CDR3 consists of 15 residues. V was shortened by 5 bases and J by 4 bases, with 17 bases between the two germline ends. CDR1 and CDR2 (germline): MNHNS, SASEGT. In DNA, the CDR3 is TGTGCCAGCAGTCCCAGGAGGCCAGCTACCTATGGCTACACCTTC. This sequence encodes CASSPRRPATYGYTF.

The genes are TRBV28 and TRBJ1-5; the D is unclear. V shed 4 bases and J shed 4 bases, with 8 bases lying between them. The CDR3 contains 13 residues. Germline V CDR1 and CDR2: MDHEN, SYDVKM. The CDR3 bases are TGTGCCAGCAGTTGGGCCCTAAATCAGCCCCAGCATTTT. Amino acids: CASSWALNQPQHF.

The rearrangement uses TRBV10-3 and TRBJ1-1, with D perhaps TRBD1 (5 bases). The CDR3 runs 14 residues. Germline-derived CDR1 and CDR2 are ENHRY and SYGVKD. V shed 0 bases and J shed 4 bases, with 9 bases lying between them. In DNA form, the CDR3 reads TGTGCCATCAGTGAGTCGATGGGGGGCACTGAAGCTTTCTTT. Amino acid sequence: CAISESMGGTEAFF.

The V call is TRBV7-9, the J call TRBJ1-1, with D uncertain. CDR1 is SEHNR and CDR2 is FQNEAQ in the germline V gene (reference sequence). Trimming took 1 base from V and 6 from J, leaving 12 bases between them. The CDR3 runs to 14 residues. This CDR3 is CASSLDSNGAEAFF. CDR3 DNA: TGTGCCAGCAGCTTAGACAGCAACGGGGCTGAAGCTTTCTTT.

The gene calls are TRBV6-5 and TRBJ2-3, with D perhaps matching TRBD2 (6 bases). CDR1 and CDR2 (germline): MNHEY, SVGAGI. The CDR3 spans 15 residues. V was cut by 4 bases and J by 5 bases, with 16 bases left in between. This chain's CDR3 is CASSSRIGGVDTQYF. CDR3 bases: TGTGCCAGCAGTTCTAGGATCGGAGGGGTAGATACGCAGTATTTT.

The chain carries TRBV6-1 and TRBJ1-5, with D possibly being TRBD1 (6 bases). V lost 1 base and J lost 0, with 34 bases in between. Germline V lookup: CDR1 MNHNS, CDR2 SASEGT. This CDR3 has 24 amino acids. CDR3 bases: TGTGCCAGCAGTGAAGGGGTGGGGGCCTTAGATCGAGCGTTATGGATATATAGCAATCAGCCCCAGCATTTT. Translated, it gives CASSEGVGALDRALWIYSNQPQHF.

The genes are TRBV27 and TRBJ2-5, with TRBD2 as a possible D gene (6 bases). Trimming pared 7 bases from V and 2 bases from J, leaving 14 bases between. CDR1 and CDR2 from the germline V gene are MNHEY and SMNVEV (reference sequence). This CDR3 has 14 residues. The CDR3 loop reads CASNMGGAQETQYF. The CDR3 DNA sequence: TGTGCCAGCAACATGGGGGGAGCACAAGAGACCCAGTACTTC.

V is TRBV6-6 and J is TRBJ2-7, with 9 bases that match TRBD1. V gave up 6 bases and J gave up 6 bases; unmatched junction bases: 9. This CDR3 spans 14 amino acids. Germline CDR1 and CDR2: MNHNY and SVGAGI (reference sequence). The CDR3 nucleotides read TGTGCCAGCAGCCCCCCCGGGACAGGGACCGAGCAGTACTTC. This encodes CASSPPGTGTEQYF.